Below are 14 T cell receptor beta chains sequenced from a single sample in a study of esophageal squamous cell carcinoma under preoperative chemotherapy (dated by TCRdb to the late 2010s). Interpreted using the paper, the time point label stands for: after preoperative PTX-NDP chemotherapy. Library preparation used PCR. The run used a HiSeq X Ten. The raw public data were reprocessed by TCRdb itself: fastp quality trimming at Q25, MiXCR clonotype calling, in-frame beta chains only. Identical CDR3 proteins give one entry, which carries the most common genes and DNA. The sample includes around 34,000 distinct CDR3 sequences, with around half observed a single time. The leading ten clones occupy around 23% of the sample. The sample was gathered from a patient given preoperative chemotherapy. These receptors all stem from a human donor with esophageal squamous cell carcinoma. The donor label of this sample is uncertain.

This clonotype was seen just once. The junction shows a germline mismatch at one end, possibly a read error. This chain links TRBV7-8 with TRBJ2-3; 8 bases are a match to TRBD2. Germline CDR1 SGHVS, CDR2 FQNEAQ. The CDR3 is made up of 16 amino acids. The CDR3 region has the DNA TGTGCCAGCAGCAACCTAGGGCGGGGGGCCAAAAACACTCAGTATTTC. It codes for CASSNLGRGAKNTQYF.

The chain joins TRBV11-2 to TRBJ2-3; no clear D. The CDR3 extends over 16 amino acids. Trimming cost V 1 base and J 2 bases, with 13 bases left between them. In germline, CDR1 is SGHAT, CDR2 FQNNGV. CDR3: CASSLVSLTNTDTQYF. The DNA of the CDR3 is TGTGCCAGCAGCTTAGTCAGTCTCACGAACACAGATACGCAGTATTTT.

As to this clonotype: One end of the junction is discordant with germline, which a read error may explain. The chain recombines TRBV7-8 with TRBJ2-2; unclear D gene. CDR1 is SGHVS, CDR2 FQNEAQ, per germline. This CDR3 has 15 residues. The CDR3 loop reads CASSSQSAYTGALYF. CDR3 sequence (DNA): TGTGCCAGCAGCTCCCAGTCAGCGTACACCGGTGCGCTGTATTTT.

Sample share makes this clonotype medium-sized. The V and J genes are TRBV7-3 and TRBJ2-1; D might be TRBD2 (5 bases). V lost 6 bases to trimming and J lost 0 bases, with 15 bases between them. The CDR3 sequence is 16 residues long. Looked up from germline, CDR1 is SGHTA and CDR2 is FQGTGA. The CDR3 is CASRNIPGNSYNEQFF. The CDR3 DNA is TGTGCCAGCAGAAACATACCGGGAAACTCCTACAATGAGCAGTTCTTC.

About this clonotype: One junction end disagrees with the germline gene, perhaps due to a read error. V and J are TRBV7-8 and TRBJ2-2; 8 nucleotides line up with TRBD2. Germline CDR1 is SGHVS and CDR2 is FQNEAQ. CDR3 length: 16 amino acids. The CDR3 nucleotides are TGTGCCAGCAGCCGCCTCGGGGGGGCAAGCACAGAGGCGCTGTATTTT. The encoded protein is CASSRLGGASTEALYF.

The rearrangement joins TRBV11-2 to TRBJ2-1, with unresolved D. V dropped 3 bases and J dropped 1 base, with 10 bases sitting between them. Germline V gene sequence: CDR1 SGHAT, CDR2 FQNNGV. This CDR3 comprises 15 residues. The CDR3: CASSFIGISYNEQFF. DNA of the CDR3: TGTGCCAGCAGCTTTATTGGCATATCCTACAATGAGCAGTTCTTC.

This clonotype was seen a handful of times. Here the CDR3 reads CASSYSMGASALLYEQYF. The CDR3 DNA reads TGTGCCAGCAGTTACTCTATGGGGGCGTCCGCACTTCTTTACGAGCAGTACTTC. The rearrangement links TRBV6-5 to TRBJ2-5; the D gene is possibly TRBD1 (6 bases). Near its end, the DNA agrees better with TRBJ2-7, so the J call may be wrong. Germline values: CDR1 MNHEY, CDR2 SVGAGI. This CDR3 spans 18 amino acids.

The V gene is TRBV11-3, the J gene TRBJ2-3; 7 nucleotides line up with TRBD2. Germline V gene sequence: CDR1 SGHNT, CDR2 YENEEA. V shed 0 bases, J shed 3 bases, and the junction held 3 bases outside the gene matches. CDR3 size: 15 residues. The CDR3 nucleotides read TGTGCCAGCAGCTTAGAGCTCGGGGGGACAGATACGCAGTATTTT. This codes for CASSLELGGTDTQYF.

The CDR3, as DNA: TGTGCGAGGAGCGCCGGTCTTGACAAAAACATTCAGTACTTC. Encoded protein: CARSAGLDKNIQYF. The chain employs TRBV7-2 and TRBJ2-4, with D uncertain. This CDR3 contains 14 residues. The germline V gene encodes CDR1 SGHTA and CDR2 FQGNSA.

The rearrangement links TRBV7-8 to TRBJ2-3; D possibly corresponds to TRBD2 (5 bases). The J call is doubtful: the DNA matches TRBJ2-1 better. In germline, CDR1 is SGHVS, CDR2 FQNEAQ. The CDR3 is 14 residues long. This chain's CDR3 is CASGYDLGKNIQFF. As DNA, the CDR3 is TGTGCGAGCGGCTATGATTTGGGCAAAAACATTCAGTTCTTC.

The table lists this clonotype with many counts. It may be a read error: a sequence one base away is much more abundant. The chain is built from TRBV11-2 and TRBJ2-5; D uncertain. The CDR3 is 15 amino acids. The germline V gene encodes CDR1 SGHAT and CDR2 FQNNGV. Trimming took 0 bases from V and 11 from J, leaving 19 bases between them. The DNA for the CDR3 is TGTGCCAGCAGCTTAGATTTAGGCATATACAATGAGCAGTACTTC. Protein: CASSLDLGIYNEQYF.

Comment on this clonotype: With a much larger clone just one base away, this may be a read error. The V and J genes are TRBV7-6 and TRBJ2-4; TRBD2 matches at 9 bases. V lost 2 bases to trimming and J lost 13 bases; unmatched junction nucleotides: 6. Germline-derived CDR1 and CDR2 are SGHVS and FNYEAQ. The CDR3 extends over 13 amino acids. The DNA for the CDR3 is TGTGCCAGCAGCTTATCGCGGGAGGGAGAGCAGTACTTC. Translation: CASSLSREGEQYF.

This clonotype was found many times. This chain uses TRBV12-3 or TRBV12-4 with TRBJ2-5, with 9 bases matching TRBD1. After removal of 6 bases from V and 2 bases from J, the junction contained 7 bases not matched to a gene. The CDR3 length is 15 residues. The CDR3 spells CASSPGQGGQETQYF. DNA for the CDR3: TGTGCCAGCAGCCCGGGACAGGGAGGTCAAGAGACCCAGTACTTC.

This clonotype was observed a few times. V usage is TRBV7-6 and J usage is TRBJ2-3, with D possibly being TRBD1 or TRBD2 (5 bases each). The J call may be faulty, since TRBJ2-7 better matches the DNA end. From germline, CDR1 is SGHVS and CDR2 FNYEAQ. The CDR3 runs to 14 residues. The CDR3 bases are TGTGCCAGCAGCTTAGGGGGGACGTTCAATGAGCAGTACTTC. It translates to CASSLGGTFNEQYF.